Shown below are 24 T cell receptor beta chains from a single sample sequenced in a study of blood T cell repertoires in COVID-19. Produced via immunoSEQ multiplex PCR; TCRdb's table is partial and in-frame only. The top ten hold under 3.5% of the sample, which has roughly 200,000 clones, 70% to 90% seen once. Sequenced: peripheral blood. The receptors were sampled from a man aged 55 to 69 with acute or convalescent COVID-19.

V is TRBV9 and J is TRBJ2-2; 11 positions match TRBD2. The germline V gene has CDR1 SGDLS and CDR2 YYNGEE. CDR3 length equals 16 residues. The junction had 6 bases not matched to a gene; V was cut back by 4 bases and J by 4 bases. The CDR3, as DNA: TGTGCCAGCAGCCCAGGGACTAGCGGCTTCACCGGGGAGCTGTTTTTT. This codes for CASSPGTSGFTGELFF.

As concerns this clone: Within the sample, other DNA sequences also encode this same CDR3. This sequence joins TRBV6-5 and TRBJ1-2; TRBD1 matches 9 bases. The CDR3 loop spans 13 amino acids. Germline values: CDR1 MNHEY, CDR2 SVGAGI. V trimming: 6 bases; J trimming: 7 bases; junction bases outside the gene matches: 6. The CDR3 loop is CASRPGQGAGYTF. CDR3 sequence (DNA): TGTGCCAGCAGACCGGGACAGGGTGCTGGCTACACCTTC.

This clone showed up just a few times. The CDR3 DNA reads as TGTGCCAGCACCGCCGGCGGGGTTGGGAATTCACCCCTCCACTTT. Protein product: CASTAGGVGNSPLHF. The V gene is TRBV11-2, the J gene TRBJ1-6; no clear D. Germline V gives CDR1 SGHAT, CDR2 FQNNGV. CDR3 size: 15 residues. Trimming removed 7 bases from V and 7 bases from J, with 17 bases in between.

The chain combines TRBV2 with TRBJ2-5, with D perhaps TRBD2 (5 bases). Germline CDR1 SNHLY, CDR2 FYNNEI. CDR3 length: 11 amino acids. V was trimmed by 5 bases and J by 7 bases, leaving 8 bases between them. CDR3 loop: CASSRAGTQYF. In DNA form, the CDR3 reads TGTGCCAGCAGTAGGGCGGGGACCCAGTACTTC.

The chain combines TRBV14 with TRBJ2-7; tentatively, D is TRBD1 (6 bases). The V gene lost 4 bases and the J gene lost 3 bases, with 16 bases spanning the gap. Per germline, CDR1 SGHDN and CDR2 FVKESK. The CDR3 contains 15 residues. The CDR3 protein is CASSRQTGMIYEQYF. The CDR3 nucleotides read TGTGCCAGCAGCCGACAAACAGGGATGATCTACGAGCAGTACTTC.

This chain connects TRBV5-1 to TRBJ2-5, with D perhaps TRBD1 (5 bases). This CDR3 has 14 amino acids. The V and J ends lost 4 bases and 5 bases respectively, with 15 bases between them. From germline, CDR1 is SGHRS and CDR2 YFSETQ. CDR3 bases: TGCGCCAGCAGCCCTCGTGTAGGGGTGGAGACCCAGTACTTC. This codes for CASSPRVGVETQYF.

The chain links TRBV7-2 to TRBJ1-1; 7 bases map to TRBD1. With 4 bases clipped from V and 4 bases from J, the junction kept 3 bases outside the gene matches. The CDR3 spans 13 residues. Germline CDR1 and CDR2: SGHTA and FQGNSA. The DNA for the CDR3 is TGTGCCAGCAGCTACGGGACAGCCACTGAAGCTTTCTTT. Its protein is CASSYGTATEAFF.

The rearrangement joins TRBV27 to TRBJ2-3; 7 bases match TRBD1. CDR1 is MNHEY and CDR2 is SMNVEV in the germline V gene (reference sequence). The V segment lost 8 bases and the J segment 4 bases; nucleotides outside the gene matches: 9. This CDR3 is 14 amino acids long. The chain's CDR3 is CASGYIGGSDTQYF. The CDR3 region has the DNA TGTGCCAGCGGTTATATAGGGGGCTCAGATACGCAGTATTTT.

The chain joins TRBV28 to TRBJ1-1, with D unclear. Germline CDR1 is MDHEN and CDR2 is SYDVKM. V was clipped by 6 bases and J by 2 bases, with 13 bases between them. The CDR3 is 14 residues long. The CDR3 nucleotides read TGTGCCAGCAGACGAGGGCCTCTTAACACTGAAGCTTTCTTT. Protein product: CASRRGPLNTEAFF.

The gene calls are TRBV7-6 and TRBJ2-5; D unclear. The CDR3 totals 13 residues. The V end was cut by 2 bases, the J end by 4 bases, with 8 bases between. Looked up from germline, CDR1 is SGHVS and CDR2 is FNYEAQ. CDR3 coding DNA: TGTGCCAGCAGCTTATTTAGTTTAGAGACCCAGTACTTC. Translation gives CASSLFSLETQYF.

The CDR3 sequence is CASSLTDNQSQHF. The CDR3, as DNA: TGTGCCAGCAGCTTAACCGACAATCAATCCCAGCATTTT. The chain employs TRBV7-9 and TRBJ1-5; unclear D gene. V gave up 2 bases and J gave up 11 bases, with 13 bases separating them. The CDR3 length is 13 residues. Germline V lookup: CDR1 SEHNR, CDR2 FQNEAQ (reference sequence).

The chain has TRBV9 and TRBJ2-7, with D perhaps matching TRBD2 (5 bases). There are 13 residues in the CDR3. The V and J ends lost 3 bases and 5 bases respectively, with 12 bases between them. The germline V gene has CDR1 SGDLS and CDR2 YYNGEE. CDR3: CASSDFSGNEQYF. For the CDR3, the DNA is TGTGCCAGCAGCGACTTTTCGGGGAACGAGCAGTACTTC.

This clone came up once. J is TRBJ2-1 and V is TRBV2; no definite D call. CDR1 SNHLY and CDR2 FYNNEI come from the germline V gene. V lost 4 bases, J lost 4 bases, and 2 bases lay in between. This CDR3 spans 11 amino acids. In DNA, the CDR3 is TGTGCCAGCAGTGCGTACAATGAGCAGTTCTTC. Translating gives CASSAYNEQFF. The full variable domain, completed using reference TRBV2 and TRBJ2-1, is EPEVTQTPSHQVTQMGQEVILRCVPISNHLYFYWYRQILGQKVEFLVSFYNNEISEKSEIFDDQFSVERPDGSNFTLKIRSTKLEDSAMYFCASSAYNEQFFGPGTRLTVL.

This clone was counted between two and nine times. The gene calls are TRBV19 and TRBJ1-5; 9 bases are shared with TRBD1. CDR3 length: 20 amino acids. The germline CDR1 and CDR2 sequences are LNHDA and SQIVND (reference sequence). The J segment lost 1 base and the V segment lost 6 bases, leaving 19 bases of the junction unmatched. CDR3 in DNA: TGTGCCAGTAGGCGGGCTGGGTGGGGACAGGGTGTTGGGAGCAATCAGCCCCAGCATTTT. It specifies CASRRAGWGQGVGSNQPQHF.

The table lists this clone with a few counts. The gene calls are TRBV3-1 (or the pseudogene TRBV3-2) and TRBJ1-1; TRBD1 aligns across 7 bases. The CDR3 covers 12 residues. The V gene end was trimmed by 4 bases and the J gene end by 9 bases; junction bases not matched to a gene: 5. Germline V lookup: CDR1 LGHDT, CDR2 YNNKEL (reference sequence). The CDR3 sequence: CASSLGTAKAFF. CDR3 bases: TGTGCCAGCAGCCTCGGGACAGCTAAAGCTTTCTTT.

The chain couples TRBV5-6 to TRBJ2-5, with 7 bases that match TRBD2. Looked up from germline, CDR1 is SGHDT and CDR2 is YYEEEE. V was pared by 0 bases and J by 4 bases, with 6 bases of the junction left unmatched. The CDR3 is 15 amino acids. The CDR3 spells CASSLGLAEGETQYF. DNA for the CDR3: TGTGCCAGCAGCTTGGGCCTAGCGGAAGGAGAGACCCAGTACTTC. Using reference TRBV5-6 and TRBJ2-5 for the parts outside the CDR3, the full variable domain is DAGVTQSPTHLIKTRGQQVTLRCSPKSGHDTVSWYQQALGQGPQFIFQYYEEEERQRGNFPDRFSGHQFPNYSSELNVNALLLGDSALYLCASSLGLAEGETQYFGPGTRLLVL.

The chain links TRBV5-1 to TRBJ1-2; D might be TRBD1 (5 bases). Germline lookup yields CDR1 SGHRS and CDR2 YFSETQ. Trimming removed 6 bases from V and 3 bases from J, with 18 bases in between. There are 15 residues in the CDR3. This CDR3 is CASTLAGVADYGYTF. The CDR3 region has the DNA TGCGCCAGCACACTTGCGGGGGTGGCCGACTATGGCTACACCTTC.

The chain links TRBV4-1 to TRBJ1-6; 7 nucleotides line up with TRBD1. Trimming at V came to 4 bases and at J to 4 bases, leaving 4 bases not matched to a gene. The CDR3 extends over 15 amino acids. Looked up from germline, CDR1 is MGHRA and CDR2 is YSYEKL. DNA for the CDR3: TGCGCCAGCAGCCCCGGGACAGCGTATAATTCACCCCTCCACTTT. Encoded protein: CASSPGTAYNSPLHF.

The V call is TRBV7-2, the J call TRBJ2-5; D perhaps matches TRBD2 (7 bases). Between the trimmed V and J ends, which lost 0 bases and 4 bases, there was a span of 15 bases. The CDR3 is 16 amino acids. Germline V gene data show CDR1 as SGHTA and CDR2 as FQGNSA. This CDR3 is CASSLARGRGGETQYF. The CDR3 nucleotides are TGTGCCAGCAGCTTAGCCCGAGGAAGGGGGGGAGAGACCCAGTACTTC.

This clone was counted between two and nine times. V gene TRBV25-1 combines with J gene TRBJ2-7, with D possibly TRBD1 on 6 matching bases. The V gene lost 5 bases and the J gene lost 2 bases, with 10 bases spanning the gap. Germline V gives CDR1 MGHDK, CDR2 SYGVNS. This CDR3 region has 13 residues. As DNA, the CDR3 is TGTGCCAGCAGTAATCGACAGGCCTACGAGCAGTACTTC. It is translated as CASSNRQAYEQYF.

The chain carries TRBV5-1 and TRBJ2-3; the match to TRBD2 covers 9 bases. The junction had 13 bases not matched to a gene; V was cut back by 4 bases and J by 1 base. The V gene's germline CDR1 is SGHRS and CDR2 YFSETQ. The CDR3 sequence is 18 residues long. The CDR3 reads CASSRWGAGGPGTDTQYF. DNA of the CDR3: TGCGCCAGCAGCCGGTGGGGAGCGGGAGGCCCGGGCACAGATACGCAGTATTTT.

The chain carries TRBV7-2 and TRBJ1-6; 8 bases agree with TRBD1. This CDR3 has 14 residues. V shed 5 bases and J 7 bases; nucleotides not matched to a gene: 4. Germline V gives CDR1 SGHTA, CDR2 FQGNSA. In DNA form, the CDR3 reads TGTGCCAGCAGCCCACAGGGGGGGAATTCACCCCTCCACTTT. Residues: CASSPQGGNSPLHF.

The gene calls are TRBV7-9 and TRBJ2-7; D is unclear. CDR1 is SEHNR, CDR2 FQNEAQ, per germline (reference sequence). The V end was cut by 8 bases, the J end by 1 base, with 6 bases between. This CDR3 comprises 11 residues. CDR3 sequence (DNA): TGTGCCAGCGGCAGTTCCTACGAGCAGTACTTC. Translated: CASGSSYEQYF.

The V call is TRBV18, the J call TRBJ2-4, with 10 bases lining up with TRBD1. CDR1 is KGHSH and CDR2 is LQKENI in the germline V gene. The CDR3 has 15 residues. V was clipped by 6 bases and J by 4 bases; unmatched bases: 6. The CDR3 DNA sequence: TGTGCCAGCTCTATCTCGGGACAGGGGAAAAACATTCAGTACTTC. Residues: CASSISGQGKNIQYF.